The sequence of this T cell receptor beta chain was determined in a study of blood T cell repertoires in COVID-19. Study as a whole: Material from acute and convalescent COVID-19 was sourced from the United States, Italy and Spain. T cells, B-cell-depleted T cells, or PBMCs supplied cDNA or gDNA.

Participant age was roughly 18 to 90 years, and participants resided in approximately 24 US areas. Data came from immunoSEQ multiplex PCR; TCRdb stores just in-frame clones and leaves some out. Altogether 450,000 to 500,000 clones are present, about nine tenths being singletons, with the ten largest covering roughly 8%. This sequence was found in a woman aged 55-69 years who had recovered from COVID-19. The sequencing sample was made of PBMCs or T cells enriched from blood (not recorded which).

The CDR3 nucleotides read TGCAGTGGGGAGTTCTACAATGAGCAGTTCTTC. This translates into CSGEFYNEQFF. This chain uses TRBV20-1 with TRBJ2-1; a possible D gene is TRBD2 (5 bases). Germline V gives CDR1 DFQATT, CDR2 SNEGSKA (reference sequence). CDR3 length equals 11 residues. Trimming shortened V by 7 bases and J by 3 bases, and 7 bases separated the two germline ends.